This T cell receptor (beta chain) was documented in a study of T cells in Graves' hyperthyroidism and ophthalmopathy. Study overall: Blood from the periphery was taken at initial diagnosis, before any treatment.

Germline CDR1 SEHNR, CDR2 FQNEAQ (reference sequence). The CDR3 length is 13 residues. V lost 6 bases, J lost 1 base, and 9 bases lay in between. This clonotype was observed at least ten times. Its antigen is currently unknown. The investigators amplified TCR beta CDR3 regions from RNA transcripts. During a first-round RT-PCR of the TCR CDR3, the HTBI primer set was used. TCRdb called the multiplex PCR reads again in MiXCR, with one record for every CDR3 protein. The data hold approximately 380,000 distinct CDR3 sequences, with over 11% observed a single time. Inclusion characteristics of ophthalmopathy patients comprised a Clinical Activity Score of at least 3, a NOSPECS grade of at least 4, and duration under 3 months. The study, taken as a whole, reports: Most thyroid clonotypes expanded above 0.001 were also detected in blood. Ophthalmopathy was identified by the model a median roughly six months ahead of onset.

The receptor was isolated from a man over 45 with Graves' ophthalmopathy. Input material: blood. The genes are TRBV7-9 and TRBJ2-5, with D unclear. The chain's CDR3 is CASRSPGQETQYF. The CDR3 DNA follows: TGTGCCAGCAGGTCCCCGGGCCAAGAGACCCAGTACTTC.